Reported below is one TCR beta chain. Its specificity is unknown. CDR3 length equals 14 residues. CDR1 MNHNY and CDR2 SVGAGI come from the germline V gene (reference sequence). V was shortened by 0 bases and J by 6 bases, with 8 bases between the two germline ends. The data were obtained in a study of T cells in narcolepsy. Across the whole study: Enrolled donors included narcolepsy type 1 or type 2 patients and healthy controls.

Only in-frame clones appear in the TCRdb table, and some are missing; sequencing was by immunoSEQ multiplex PCR. The table lists some 34,000 clones, more than 65% of them singletons. The study's findings and limits: No autoreactive T cell clone sequences appeared in some memory CD4+ repertoires. Same-patient CSF and blood CD4+ T cell clonotypes included HCRT-specific and TRIB2-specific autoreactive ones. Blood of same and different patients, but not healthy controls, reportedly held recurring autoreactive clonotypes.

This chain links TRBV6-6 with TRBJ2-2; a weak D match, TRBD2 (5 bases). Sequencing was done on a sample of memory (CD45RA-) CD4+ T cells from blood. The clonotype originates from a human donor in good health. CDR3 protein: CASSYSRGPGELFF. Written as DNA, the CDR3 is TGTGCCAGCAGTTACTCGAGAGGGCCCGGGGAGCTGTTTTTT.